The next 5 T cell receptor beta chains were all read from a single sample in a study of blood T cell repertoires in COVID-19. Here immunoSEQ multiplex PCR was the method, and the copy in TCRdb shows in-frame clones only, minus some. This sample has approximately 40,000 clones, with roughly 85% found just once. Input material: peripheral blood. All receptors derive from a man aged 60 to 69 with COVID-19, enrolled during active disease.

This CDR3 reads CASSLGTGGIEAFF. DNA for the CDR3: TGTGCCAGCAGTTTAGGGACAGGGGGTATTGAAGCTTTCTTT. The rearrangement links TRBV28 to TRBJ1-1; 11 bases are shared with TRBD1. J gave up 7 bases and V 2 bases, and 3 bases lay outside the gene matches. Germline lookup yields CDR1 MDHEN and CDR2 SYDVKM. The CDR3 totals 14 residues.

This sequence joins TRBV19 and TRBJ1-2; D is perhaps TRBD1 (6 bases). Germline V gene lookup returns CDR1 LNHDA and CDR2 SQIVND (reference sequence). The length of the CDR3 is 14 residues. Trimming pared 10 bases from V and 2 bases from J, leaving 17 bases between. DNA for the CDR3: TGTGCCACCTCACTGACAGGCGACAACTATGGCTACACCTTC. Its translation: CATSLTGDNYGYTF.

This rearrangement joins TRBV6-5 to TRBJ1-4; TRBD1 agrees at 7 bases. The CDR3 loop spans 14 amino acids. Losses at the gene ends were 6 bases for V and 0 bases for J; bases not matched to a gene: 1. CDR1 is MNHEY and CDR2 is SVGAGI in the germline V gene. CDR3 in amino acids: CASSDRATNEKLFF. The CDR3 bases are TGTGCCAGCAGCGACAGGGCAACTAATGAAAAACTGTTTTTT.

This clone has only a few counts. The chain links TRBV11-3 to TRBJ1-2; D may be TRBD1 (6 bases). Germline V gene data show CDR1 as SGHNT and CDR2 as YENEEA. The CDR3 runs 15 residues. The V end was cut by 0 bases, the J end by 2 bases, with 10 bases between. The CDR3 sequence: CASSLERGRNYGYTF. The CDR3, as DNA: TGTGCCAGCAGCTTAGAGCGGGGGCGAAACTATGGCTACACCTTC.

The rearrangement uses TRBV19 and TRBJ2-1; 11 bases are shared with TRBD2. The CDR3 consists of 14 residues. Unmatched junction bases numbered 1, after V lost 6 bases and J lost 3 bases. Germline V lookup: CDR1 LNHDA, CDR2 SQIVND (reference sequence). CDR3 amino acids: CASSLAGGYNEQFF. The CDR3 coding sequence is TGTGCCAGTAGCCTAGCGGGAGGCTACAATGAGCAGTTCTTC.